These 17 T cell receptor beta chains were sequenced from one sample in a study of CD8+ T cells in alopecia areata (dated by TCRdb to 2016 to 2019). The sample's treatment or condition label, decoded: oral pan-JAK inhibitor, 5-10 mg twice daily. The protocol used for the library was the immunoSEQ multiplex PCR assay. RNA was extracted from all samples and reverse transcribed into cDNA, which served as template for TCR sequencing. TCRdb carries this immuneACCESS record with in-frame sequences only. Its versions omit some clonotypes, under half of them owing to an unresolved V gene in the studies checked, with the rest unexplained. The sample contains approximately 210,000 clones, around 66% of them found a single time. Together, the top ten hold 1% to 1.5% of the sample. The sample here was CD4+ T cells sorted from blood, taken at week 44, from a patient treated with tofacitinib. These receptor sequences come from a human donor with alopecia areata.

The chain carries TRBV18 and TRBJ1-5; D remains ambiguous. The CDR3 has 14 residues. Germline CDR1 KGHSH, CDR2 LQKENI. Trimming took off 2 bases at V and 2 bases at J, with 7 bases between the two ends. CDR3 sequence (DNA): TGTGCCAGCTCACCAGGGCAGGGCAATCAGCCCCAGCATTTT. It translates to CASSPGQGNQPQHF. Together with reference TRBV18 and TRBJ1-5, the CDR3 gives the full variable domain: NAGVMQNPRHLVRRRGQEARLRCSPMKGHSHVYWYRQLPEEGLKFMVYLQKENIIDESGMPKERFSAEFPKEGPSILRIQQVVRGDSAAYFCASSPGQGNQPQHFGDGTRLSIL.

The J gene is TRBJ2-7, the V gene TRBV11-1, with D possibly matching TRBD2 (6 bases). With 5 bases removed from V and 3 bases from J, the gap between germline ends came to 17 bases. Germline V gene sequence: CDR1 SGHAT, CDR2 FQDESV (reference sequence). The CDR3 totals 15 residues. CDR3 protein: CASSPGPEGVYEQYF. The CDR3 DNA sequence: TGTGCCAGCAGCCCGGGCCCGGAGGGCGTCTACGAGCAGTACTTC.

The rearrangement uses TRBV29-1 and TRBJ2-1; 9 bases map to TRBD2. The CDR3 sequence is 14 residues long. V trimming: 5 bases; J trimming: 1 base; junction bases outside the gene matches: 3. Germline V CDR1 and CDR2: SQVTM, ANQGSEA. Here the CDR3 reads CSVFLAGSYNEQFF. The DNA of the CDR3 is TGCAGCGTTTTCCTAGCGGGGTCCTACAATGAGCAGTTCTTC.

The table lists this clone with a few counts. The CDR3 DNA sequence: TGTGCCAGCCAAACCTGGGACGGACTCTATGGCTACACCTTC. This codes for CASQTWDGLYGYTF. V and J are TRBV7-9 and TRBJ1-2; maybe TRBD1 (5 bases). The V gene lost 8 bases and the J gene lost 4 bases, with 17 bases spanning the gap. CDR1 is SEHNR, CDR2 FQNEAQ, per germline (reference sequence). The CDR3 covers 14 residues. Based on the CDR3 plus reference TRBV7-9 and TRBJ1-2, the full variable domain is DTGVSQNPRHKITKRGQNVTFRCDPISEHNRLYWYRQTLGQGPEFLTYFQNEAQLEKSRLLSDRFSAERPKGSFSTLEIQRTEQGDSAMYLCASQTWDGLYGYTFGSGTRLTVV.

This chain links TRBV6-1 with TRBJ2-1; TRBD1 or TRBD2 may be the D gene (5 bases each). The CDR3 extends over 14 amino acids. Trimming removed 2 bases from V and 9 bases from J, with 14 bases in between. Germline loops: CDR1 MNHNS, CDR2 SASEGT. The CDR3 nucleotides are TGTGCCAGCAGTGAACTACCGGGGCCGGGTGAGCAGTTCTTC. Encoded protein: CASSELPGPGEQFF.

The rearrangement joins TRBV5-1 to TRBJ1-2; 9 bases line up with TRBD1. Germline CDR1 reads SGHRS; CDR2 reads YFSETQ. V lost 0 bases to trimming and J lost 12 bases; unmatched junction nucleotides: 6. There are 13 residues in the CDR3. CDR3 bases: TGCGCCAGCAGCTTGGGGGACAGGGAATGGAACACCTTC. It encodes CASSLGDREWNTF.

CDR3 nucleotide sequence: TGTGCCAGCAGCCAAGTAGCGGGGGTTTACAATGAGCAGTTCTTC. This gives the protein CASSQVAGVYNEQFF. The chain uses TRBV11-2 and TRBJ2-1; 9 bases match TRBD2. CDR1 is SGHAT, CDR2 FQNNGV, per germline. The V segment lost 5 bases and the J segment 4 bases; nucleotides outside the gene matches: 6. The CDR3 has 15 amino acids.

The rearrangement uses TRBV13 and TRBJ2-3; no definite D call. Trimming stripped 2 bases from V and 4 bases from J, with 4 bases between. This CDR3 has 12 residues. The germline gives CDR1 PRHDT, CDR2 FYEKMQ (reference sequence). In nucleotides, the CDR3 is TGTGCCAGCAGCTTATTCCCAGATACGCAGTATTTT. Protein product: CASSLFPDTQYF.

V gene TRBV4-3 combines with J gene TRBJ2-1; D possibly corresponds to TRBD2 (6 bases). Germline V CDR1 and CDR2: LGHNA, YSLEER. The CDR3 is 17 residues long. Trimming removed 0 bases from V and 3 bases from J, with 15 bases in between. This chain's CDR3 is CASSQDRLASGYNEQFF. The CDR3 coding sequence is TGCGCCAGCAGCCAAGATAGGCTAGCGTCCGGCTACAATGAGCAGTTCTTC.

This chain uses TRBV23-1 with TRBJ1-4; possibly TRBD1 for D (5 bases). TRBV23-1 is placed among ORFs of uncertain function. V shed 3 bases and J shed 8 bases, with 19 bases lying between them. The CDR3 has 16 residues. The CDR3 nucleotides read TGCGCCAGCAGTCATCCGCAGGGCCCGTATATGGAAAAACTGTTTTTT. As protein: CASSHPQGPYMEKLFF.

The chain recombines TRBV29-1 with TRBJ2-3, with 11 bases aligning to TRBD2. Germline CDR1 SQVTM, CDR2 ANQGSEA. The CDR3 covers 17 residues. In DNA, the CDR3 is TGCAGTGCGGGGGGGACTAGCGGAACATCTAGCACAGATACGCAGTATTTT. It encodes CSAGGTSGTSSTDTQYF.

About this clone itself: The sample has other DNA sequences that encode this CDR3 too. The CDR3 region has the DNA TGTGCCAGCAGCCAAGAGAGTAAGAATTCACCCCTCCACTTT. Protein product: CASSQESKNSPLHF. The genes are TRBV14 and TRBJ1-6; no firm D call. V lost 0 bases to trimming and J lost 7 bases, with 7 bases between them. This CDR3 has 14 amino acids. Per the germline V gene, CDR1 is SGHDN and CDR2 is FVKESK.

The gene calls are TRBV4-3 and TRBJ1-1; D not resolved. CDR1 is LGHNA and CDR2 is YSLEER in the germline V gene. The V end lost 0 bases, the J end lost 5 bases, and 13 bases lay between the germline ends. This CDR3 is built from 15 residues. The DNA for the CDR3 is TGCGCCAGCAGCCAAGATTGGGGAGTGGGAACTGAAGCTTTCTTT. This codes for CASSQDWGVGTEAFF.

This chain joins TRBV6-5 and TRBJ1-2; D call uncertain. Germline V gene lookup returns CDR1 MNHEY and CDR2 SVGAGI. Trimming removed 2 bases at V and 4 bases at J, with 11 bases between. The CDR3 is 14 amino acids. The CDR3 region is CASSYDRLGYGYTF. CDR3 in DNA: TGTGCCAGCAGTTACGACCGGTTGGGCTATGGCTACACCTTC.

The chain couples TRBV7-9 to TRBJ2-2; a weak D match, TRBD2 (5 bases). V was shortened by 5 bases and J by 6 bases, with 19 bases between the two germline ends. From germline, CDR1 is SEHNR and CDR2 FQNEAQ (reference sequence). The CDR3 spans 16 residues. The CDR3 sequence: CASSPIRDLTSGELFF. DNA for the CDR3: TGTGCCAGCAGCCCGATCCGGGATCTCACCTCCGGGGAGCTGTTTTTT.

The gene calls are TRBV28 and TRBJ2-1; D possibly corresponds to TRBD2 (6 bases). With 7 bases removed from V and 9 bases from J, the gap between germline ends came to 19 bases. This CDR3 comprises 14 residues. The V gene's germline CDR1 is MDHEN and CDR2 SYDVKM. This chain's CDR3 is CASMPAGGLIEQFF. CDR3 DNA sequence: TGTGCCAGCATGCCCGCCGGGGGTCTGATTGAGCAGTTCTTC. The variable domain in full, completed from reference TRBV28 and TRBJ2-1, reads DVKVTQSSRYLVKRTGEKVFLECVQDMDHENMFWYRQDPGLGLRLIYFSYDVKMKEKGDIPEGYSVSREKKERFSLILESASTNQTSMYLCASMPAGGLIEQFFGPGTRLTVL.

The chain links TRBV2 to TRBJ2-7; D gene ambiguous. CDR3 length equals 12 residues. V shed 5 bases and J shed 2 bases, with 7 bases lying between them. CDR1 is SNHLY and CDR2 is FYNNEI in the germline V gene. The CDR3 is CASSRVTYEQYF. In DNA, the CDR3 is TGTGCCAGCAGTCGGGTGACCTACGAGCAGTACTTC. Using reference TRBV2 and TRBJ2-7 for the parts outside the CDR3, the full variable domain is EPEVTQTPSHQVTQMGQEVILRCVPISNHLYFYWYRQILGQKVEFLVSFYNNEISEKSEIFDDQFSVERPDGSNFTLKIRSTKLEDSAMYFCASSRVTYEQYFGPGTRLTVT.